This T cell receptor beta chain was sequenced for a study of OX40 agonist ivuxolimab in advanced cancers. In the study overall: Ivuxolimab was delivered to patients intravenously every 2 weeks at doses spanning 0.01 to 10 mg/kg.

The germline CDR1 and CDR2 sequences are SGHRS and YFSETQ. V shed 0 bases and J shed 0 bases, with 9 bases lying between them. There are 16 residues in the CDR3. Study findings and constraints: Relative to CD4+, CD8+ T cells held more expanded clones on average. Some nonresponders likewise displayed low normalized T-cell clonal expansion.

Method: immunoSEQ multiplex PCR; TCRdb's copy keeps in-frame clones and lacks some. The data hold some 59,000 clones, with roughly 82% observed a single time. Autoimmune disease history or systemic immunosuppression excluded patients. Comment on this clone: The target antigen is unknown.

The V call is TRBV5-1, the J call TRBJ2-2; D might be TRBD1 (5 bases). This specimen consisted of CD4+ or CD8+ T cells sorted from blood, obtained in a trial of the OX40 agonist ivuxolimab. This TCR was recovered from an adult with an advanced solid tumor such as melanoma, head and neck, liver or kidney cancer. The CDR3 loop is CASSLALGANTGELFF. CDR3 sequence (DNA): TGCGCCAGCAGCTTGGCCTTAGGGGCGAACACCGGGGAGCTGTTTTTT.